This T cell receptor beta chain was retrieved from a study of blood T cell repertoires in COVID-19. Study at large: Italy, Spain and the United States were the sources of the convalescent and acute COVID-19 samples. PBMCs, B-cell-depleted T cells, or T cells were the source of the cDNA or gDNA that made up the material.

In the authors' workflow: Reference gene primer amplification gave nucleated cell count estimates. Method: immunoSEQ multiplex PCR; TCRdb's copy keeps in-frame clones and lacks some. V and J calls and clone size are given by that table; D and trimming were obtained from the DNA. The repertoire has about 130,000 clones, approximately 77% of them found once; the top ten carry more than 15%. CDR1 and CDR2 from the germline V gene are SGHRS and YFSETQ. V was pared by 1 base and J by 2 bases, with 3 bases of the junction left unmatched. This CDR3 region has 15 residues. The V call is TRBV5-1, the J call TRBJ2-1, with TRBD2 identical over 7 bases. The receptor comes from an elderly man with acute or convalescent COVID-19. The sample consisted of peripheral blood. Here the CDR3 reads CASSLSGGTYNEQFF. The CDR3, as DNA: TGCGCCAGCAGCTTGTCCGGGGGGACCTACAATGAGCAGTTCTTC.